The 23 T cell receptor beta chains presented below share a single source sample, sequenced in a study of siplizumab effects on memory and regulatory T cells. Measured with immunoSEQ multiplex PCR; TCRdb has only the in-frame clones, and not every one. The repertoire holds just over 60,000 clones, with 79% as singletons. The sequencing input was memory CD4+ T cells sorted from blood. Every receptor here comes from a human donor in good health.

The rearrangement uses TRBV7-2 and TRBJ1-2; possibly TRBD1 for D (5 bases). The V end was cut by 0 bases, the J end by 7 bases, with 6 bases between. The CDR3 is 12 residues long. Germline CDR1 SGHTA, CDR2 FQGNSA. This chain's CDR3 is CASSLAGGGYTF. As DNA, the CDR3 is TGTGCCAGCAGCTTAGCCGGGGGTGGCTACACCTTC.

In DNA, the CDR3 is TGTGCCAGCATAAAGACTAGCGGGGGGTTTTTGGGCACAGATACGCAGTATTTT. Protein product: CASIKTSGGFLGTDTQYF. This sequence joins TRBV27 and TRBJ2-3; 13 nucleotides align to TRBD2. The junction had 11 bases not matched to a gene; V was cut back by 7 bases and J by 1 base. This CDR3 is built from 18 residues. CDR1 is MNHEY, CDR2 SMNVEV, per germline (reference sequence).

The chain combines TRBV19 with TRBJ1-1; 7 nucleotides align to TRBD1. CDR1 and CDR2 (germline): LNHDA, SQIVND (reference sequence). Trimming took 5 bases from V and 0 from J; bases not matched to a gene: 15. The CDR3 is made up of 18 amino acids. This CDR3 reads CASSVRGMGQRMNTEAFF. The CDR3 DNA reads TGTGCCAGTAGTGTTAGGGGAATGGGACAGAGAATGAACACTGAAGCTTTCTTT.

This clone showed up just once. This chain connects TRBV21-1 to TRBJ1-6. TRBV21-1 is labeled a pseudogene. The CDR3 contains 15 residues. The CDR3 sequence is CASSGWWGKDSPLHF. The CDR3 region has the DNA TGTGCCAGCAGCGGATGGTGGGGTAAGGATTCACCCCTCCACTTT.

The rearrangement links TRBV30 to TRBJ1-4; D call uncertain. The V and J ends lost 0 bases and 8 bases respectively, with 4 bases between them. This CDR3 has 11 residues. Germline CDR1 GTSNPN, CDR2 SVGIG (reference sequence). CDR3 in amino acids: CAWSVTEKLFF. The CDR3 nucleotides are TGTGCCTGGAGTGTGACGGAAAAACTGTTTTTT.

This chain uses TRBV6-5 with TRBJ2-5, with D perhaps matching TRBD1 or TRBD2 (6 bases each). V shed 8 bases and J shed 5 bases, with 18 bases lying between them. Germline CDR1 MNHEY, CDR2 SVGAGI. The CDR3 is 14 residues long. The CDR3 DNA reads as TGTGCCAGCGCCTCATCGGGGGCAGCGGAGACCCAGTACTTC. Protein product: CASASSGAAETQYF.

The gene calls are TRBV7-9 and TRBJ1-2, with D unclear. This CDR3 region has 15 residues. Germline V gene data show CDR1 as SEHNR and CDR2 as FQNEAQ (reference sequence). V lost 1 base and J 8 bases, leaving 17 bases between the germline ends. This CDR3 reads CASSLGSGASGGYTF. The DNA for the CDR3 is TGTGCCAGCAGCTTAGGTTCAGGAGCCTCGGGGGGCTACACCTTC.

The chain employs TRBV6-1 and TRBJ2-1; a weak D match, TRBD1 (5 bases). CDR3 length: 17 amino acids. V was clipped by 2 bases and J by 7 bases, with 21 bases between them. Per germline, CDR1 MNHNS and CDR2 SASEGT. CDR3 DNA: TGTGCCAGCAGTGAATTCCCGGCAGGGATCGCCCGAAATGAGCAGTTCTTC. Its translation is CASSEFPAGIARNEQFF.

The V gene is TRBV7-6, the J gene TRBJ1-6; D gene uncertain. The V gene's germline CDR1 is SGHVS and CDR2 FNYEAQ. Deletions cut 6 bases from V and 0 bases from J, with 9 bases between. This CDR3 spans 15 amino acids. The CDR3 DNA follows: TGTGCCAGCAGGGCCGAGAGCTCCTATAATTCACCCCTCCACTTT. Translated, it gives CASRAESSYNSPLHF.

The CDR3 DNA reads TGTGCCAGCAGCTTAGGCCGCGACACCCCCTACGAGCAGTACTTC. Translating it yields CASSLGRDTPYEQYF. The chain links TRBV6-5 to TRBJ2-7, with no clear D. Germline loops: CDR1 MNHEY, CDR2 SVGAGI. Between the trimmed V and J ends, which lost 6 bases and 2 bases, there was a span of 17 bases. The CDR3 is 15 amino acids.

This clone was detected a few times. This chain links TRBV19 with TRBJ2-5; 10 bases agree with TRBD2. V dropped 6 bases and J dropped 5; count of bases not matched to a gene: 6. The germline gives CDR1 LNHDA, CDR2 SQIVND (reference sequence). This CDR3 spans 14 amino acids. CDR3 bases: TGTGCCAGTAGCCCGGGACTAGCGATGGAGACCCAGTACTTC. Its protein is CASSPGLAMETQYF.

The chain combines TRBV19 with TRBJ2-5; TRBD2 might be the D (7 bases). This CDR3 spans 19 amino acids. In germline, CDR1 is LNHDA, CDR2 SQIVND (reference sequence). V lost 7 bases and J lost 2, with 29 bases in between. CDR3 residues: CASKPGTGAMGGAQETQYF. For the CDR3, the DNA is TGTGCCAGTAAGCCGGGTACAGGAGCTATGGGGGGGGCACAAGAGACCCAGTACTTC.

The rearrangement joins TRBV7-9 to TRBJ1-4, with 11 bases aligning to TRBD1. J gave up 4 bases and V 5 bases, and 6 bases lay outside the gene matches. CDR3 size: 16 residues. The germline CDR1 and CDR2 sequences are SEHNR and FQNEAQ (reference sequence). CDR3 region: CASSPDRGLSNEKLFF. In nucleotides, the CDR3 is TGTGCCAGCAGCCCGGACAGGGGGCTTAGTAATGAAAAACTGTTTTTT.

J is TRBJ2-1 and V is TRBV6-4, with D maybe TRBD1 (7 bases). V lost 4 bases and J 10 bases, leaving 23 bases between the germline ends. This CDR3 contains 16 residues. In germline, CDR1 is MRHNA, CDR2 SNTAGT. CDR3 loop: CASSAMEGAPTGEQFF. The CDR3 DNA reads TGTGCCAGCAGTGCCATGGAGGGGGCTCCTACCGGGGAGCAGTTCTTC.

The chain uses TRBV15 and TRBJ1-6, with D uncertain. CDR3 size: 14 residues. V lost 3 bases and J 9 bases, leaving 12 bases between the germline ends. CDR1 and CDR2 (germline): LNHNV, YYDKDF (reference sequence). The CDR3 DNA reads as TGTGCCACCAGCAGTCCAGAGGTCCTTTCACCCCTCCACTTT. Residues: CATSSPEVLSPLHF.

This clone was found once. The V and J genes are TRBV28 and TRBJ2-3; TRBD2 matches 7 bases. V shed 3 bases and J 2 bases; nucleotides not matched to a gene: 5. Germline V CDR1 and CDR2: MDHEN, SYDVKM. This CDR3 spans 15 amino acids. The CDR3 DNA reads as TGTGCCAGCAGTTTGGCAGCGGGGTACACAGATACGCAGTATTTT. This encodes CASSLAAGYTDTQYF.

The chain couples TRBV12-5 to TRBJ1-4, with 11 bases that match TRBD1. The CDR3 is 15 amino acids. Germline trimming cut 10 bases from V and 0 bases from J; bases unmatched to any gene: 4. Germline CDR1 reads LGHNT; CDR2 reads FRNRAP. The CDR3 DNA reads TGTGCTACCTCGGGACAGGGGGCAACTAATGAAAAACTGTTTTTT. It encodes CATSGQGATNEKLFF.

This clone has just one count. The chain joins TRBV7-9 to TRBJ2-2, with 10 bases aligning to TRBD2. With V trimmed by 3 bases and J by 7 bases, 8 bases remained unmatched. The CDR3 extends over 16 amino acids. The germline V gene encodes CDR1 SEHNR and CDR2 FQNEAQ (reference sequence). The DNA of the CDR3 is TGTGCCAGCAGCTTTGAAGCGGGGGGGCTCAGCGGGGAGCTGTTTTTT. Translation: CASSFEAGGLSGELFF.

The chain uses TRBV21-1 and TRBJ1-6; the table assigns TRBD1, which was not confirmed against the DNA. TRBV21-1 is shown as a pseudogene. The CDR3 consists of 15 residues. CDR3 nucleotide sequence: TGTGCCAGCAGGACCATTGACAGGGCGCTTTCACCCCTCCACTTT. It yields the protein CASRTIDRALSPLHF.

This rearrangement joins TRBV7-2 to TRBJ2-5; the match to TRBD2 covers 7 bases. V lost 3 bases, J lost 5 bases, and 9 bases stayed unmatched. Germline V lookup: CDR1 SGHTA, CDR2 FQGNSA. The CDR3 contains 15 residues. The CDR3: CASSFWGGERETQYF. In DNA form, the CDR3 reads TGTGCCAGCAGCTTTTGGGGGGGGGAACGGGAGACCCAGTACTTC.

V usage is TRBV4-3 and J usage is TRBJ2-7, with D perhaps being TRBD1 or TRBD2 (5 bases each). V lost 1 base and J lost 6, with 13 bases in between. Looked up from germline, CDR1 is LGHNA and CDR2 is YSLEER. The CDR3 has 14 residues. CDR3 residues: CASSQAPYGGEQYF. Here the CDR3 DNA reads TGCGCCAGCAGCCAAGCACCGTATGGGGGCGAGCAGTACTTC.

The chain couples TRBV21-1 to TRBJ2-1; the table calls TRBD2, which could not be checked here. TRBV21-1 is noted as a pseudogene. The CDR3 is 18 residues long. CDR3 loop: CAVNSRRGLAGIYNEQFF. DNA for the CDR3: TGTGCCGTCAATAGCCGCCGAGGACTAGCGGGGATCTACAATGAGCAGTTCTTC.

The V call is TRBV6-1, the J call TRBJ1-2, with D perhaps TRBD1 (6 bases). CDR3 length: 12 amino acids. V shed 6 bases and J shed 2 bases, with 7 bases lying between them. Germline loops: CDR1 MNHNS, CDR2 SASEGT. The CDR3 sequence: CASRGGNYGYTF. The CDR3 DNA sequence: TGTGCCAGCAGAGGGGGGAACTATGGCTACACCTTC.